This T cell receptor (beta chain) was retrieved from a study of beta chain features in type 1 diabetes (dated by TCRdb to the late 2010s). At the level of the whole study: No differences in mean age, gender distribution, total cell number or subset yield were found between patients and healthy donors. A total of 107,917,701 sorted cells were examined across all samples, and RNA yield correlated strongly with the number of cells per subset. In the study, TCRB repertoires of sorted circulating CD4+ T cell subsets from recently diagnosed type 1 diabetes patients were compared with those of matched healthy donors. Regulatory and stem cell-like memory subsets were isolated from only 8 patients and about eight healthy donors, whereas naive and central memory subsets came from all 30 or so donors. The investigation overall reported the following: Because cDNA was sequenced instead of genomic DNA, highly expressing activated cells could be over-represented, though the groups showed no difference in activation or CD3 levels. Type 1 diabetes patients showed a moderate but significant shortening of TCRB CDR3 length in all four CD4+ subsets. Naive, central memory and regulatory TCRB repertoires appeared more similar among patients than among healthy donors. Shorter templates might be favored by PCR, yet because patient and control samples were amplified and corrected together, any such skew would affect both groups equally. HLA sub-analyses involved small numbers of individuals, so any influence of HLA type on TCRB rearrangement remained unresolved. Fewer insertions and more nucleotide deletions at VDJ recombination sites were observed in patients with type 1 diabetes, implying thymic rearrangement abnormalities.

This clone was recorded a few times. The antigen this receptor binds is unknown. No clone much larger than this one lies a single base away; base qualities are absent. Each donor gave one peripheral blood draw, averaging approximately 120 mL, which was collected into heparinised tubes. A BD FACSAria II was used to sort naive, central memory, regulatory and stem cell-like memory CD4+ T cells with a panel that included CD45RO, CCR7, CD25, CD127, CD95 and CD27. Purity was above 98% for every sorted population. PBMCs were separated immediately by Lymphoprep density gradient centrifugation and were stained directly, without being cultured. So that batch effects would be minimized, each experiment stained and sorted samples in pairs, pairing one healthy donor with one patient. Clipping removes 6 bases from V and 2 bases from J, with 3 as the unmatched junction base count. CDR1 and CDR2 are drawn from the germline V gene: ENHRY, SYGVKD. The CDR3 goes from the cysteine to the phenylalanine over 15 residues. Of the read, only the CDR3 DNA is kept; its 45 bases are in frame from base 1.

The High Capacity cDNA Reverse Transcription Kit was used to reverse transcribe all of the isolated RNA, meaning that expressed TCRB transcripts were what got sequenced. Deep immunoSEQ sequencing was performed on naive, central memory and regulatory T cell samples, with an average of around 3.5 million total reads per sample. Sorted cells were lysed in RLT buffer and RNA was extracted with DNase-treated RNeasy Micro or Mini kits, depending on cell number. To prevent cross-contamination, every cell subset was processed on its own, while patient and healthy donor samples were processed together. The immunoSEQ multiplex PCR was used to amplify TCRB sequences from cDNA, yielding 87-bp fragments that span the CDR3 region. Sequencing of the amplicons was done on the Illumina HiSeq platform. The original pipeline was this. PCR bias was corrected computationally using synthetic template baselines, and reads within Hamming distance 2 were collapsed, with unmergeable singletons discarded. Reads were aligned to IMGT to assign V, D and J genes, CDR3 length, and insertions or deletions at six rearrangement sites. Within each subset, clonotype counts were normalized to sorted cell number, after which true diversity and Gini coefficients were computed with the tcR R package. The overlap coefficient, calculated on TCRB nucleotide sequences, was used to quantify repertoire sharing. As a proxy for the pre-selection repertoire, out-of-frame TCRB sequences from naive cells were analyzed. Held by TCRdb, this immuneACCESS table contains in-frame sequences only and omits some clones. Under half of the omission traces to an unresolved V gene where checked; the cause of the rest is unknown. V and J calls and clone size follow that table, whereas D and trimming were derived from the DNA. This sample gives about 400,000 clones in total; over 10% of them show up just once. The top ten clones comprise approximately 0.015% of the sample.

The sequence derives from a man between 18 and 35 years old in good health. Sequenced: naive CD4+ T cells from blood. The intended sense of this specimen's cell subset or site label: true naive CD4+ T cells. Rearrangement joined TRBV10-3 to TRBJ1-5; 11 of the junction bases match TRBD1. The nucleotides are TGTGCCATCAGCCGGGACAGGGGGGGCAATCAGCCCCAGCATTTT. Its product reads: CAISRDRGGNQPQHF.